This paragraph reports one T cell receptor beta chain. Its antigen is still unknown. The sample comes from a study of shared clonotypes between healthy human individuals. Study-level results: Sharing across four donors was seen in about 5% of naive CD4 clonotypes.

Method: immunoSEQ multiplex PCR; TCRdb's copy keeps in-frame clones and lacks some. The table lists approximately 2.3 million clones, approximately 93% of them singletons. Sequenced sample: naive CD4+ T cells from PBMCs. As for subset: CD45RA+ positively selected. The source of this sequence is a man aged 18 to 29 in good health. Some clones in this sample may be carry-over from other donors' samples.

In nucleotides, the CDR3 is TGTGCCAGCAGCACGGGACAGTCAGATACGCAGTATTTT. Translation: CASSTGQSDTQYF. The rearrangement joins TRBV7-3 to TRBJ2-3; TRBD1 agrees at 7 bases. After removal of 5 bases from V and 4 bases from J, the junction contained 3 bases not matched to a gene. The germline V gene has CDR1 SGHTA and CDR2 FQGTGA. CDR3 size: 13 residues.